One and the same sample provided the 19 T cell receptor beta chains below, sequenced in a study of T cells in Graves' hyperthyroidism and ophthalmopathy. From RNA transcripts, TCR beta CDR3 regions were amplified. When the TCR CDR3 underwent first-round RT-PCR, the HTBI primer set was used. TCRdb re-derived calls from the multiplex PCR reads in MiXCR, one entry per CDR3 protein. The top ten clones hold 31% of a sample with about 760,000 distinct CDR3 sequences, roughly a third of them seen once. What was sequenced was blood. The receptors shown here come from a woman aged 40 to 50 with Graves' hyperthyroidism.

At least ten counts were recorded for this clonotype. The CDR3, as DNA: TGTGCCAGCAGCTTAGGAGAAAACTATGGCTACACCTTC. It codes for CASSLGENYGYTF. This chain joins TRBV7-9 and TRBJ1-2; D not certain. Germline CDR1 SEHNR, CDR2 FQNEAQ (reference sequence). The ends were cut back, 1 base at V and 2 bases at J, with 5 bases in the middle. The CDR3 loop spans 13 amino acids.

The CDR3 spells CASSPAAKGYTF. CDR3 coding DNA: TGTGCCAGCAGCCCAGCGGCGAAAGGCTACACCTTC. V gene TRBV6-5 combines with J gene TRBJ1-2; D gene uncertain. With 6 bases removed from V and 8 bases from J, the gap between germline ends came to 13 bases. CDR1 MNHEY and CDR2 SVGAGI come from the germline V gene. The CDR3 is 12 residues long.

At least ten counts were recorded for this clonotype. The chain employs TRBV2 and TRBJ2-7; TRBD1 or TRBD2 may be the D gene (5 bases each). V gave up 8 bases and J gave up 5 bases, with 16 bases separating them. CDR3 length: 13 amino acids. Germline lookup yields CDR1 SNHLY and CDR2 FYNNEI. CDR3 nucleotide sequence: TGTGCCAGCGGAACAGGTAACGGGAACGAGCAGTACTTC. It specifies CASGTGNGNEQYF.

This sequence joins TRBV10-3 and TRBJ1-6; TRBD1 aligns across 7 bases. After removal of 2 bases from V and 10 bases from J, the junction contained 8 bases not matched to a gene. Germline V gene sequence: CDR1 ENHRY, CDR2 SYGVKD. The CDR3 is 15 amino acids. The CDR3 sequence is CAISEKVDRNSPLHF. The CDR3, as DNA: TGTGCCATCAGTGAGAAAGTGGACAGGAACTCACCCCTCCACTTT.

The chain combines TRBV10-3 with TRBJ2-5; D not resolved. The CDR3 runs to 9 residues. The germline V gene has CDR1 ENHRY and CDR2 SYGVKD. V was shortened by 6 bases and J by 5 bases, with 1 base between the two germline ends. Here the CDR3 DNA reads TGTGCCATCAGGGAGACCCAGTACTTC. Its protein is CAIRETQYF.

This clonotype showed up many times. The chain links TRBV19 to TRBJ1-4; perhaps TRBD1 as D (5 bases). Trimming cost V 3 bases and J 7 bases, with 15 bases left between them. The germline gives CDR1 LNHDA, CDR2 SQIVND (reference sequence). The CDR3 loop spans 15 amino acids. In DNA, the CDR3 is TGTGCCAGTAGTATCCAGGGATCGGGTCCTGAAAAACTGTTTTTT. As protein: CASSIQGSGPEKLFF.

Only a few counts were recorded for this clonotype. One end of the junction fails to match germline, which may point to a read error. This chain links TRBV10-2 with TRBJ1-1; weak D call: TRBD1 (6 bases). The germline CDR1 and CDR2 sequences are WSHSY and SAAADI. The CDR3 is 14 amino acids. CDR3 DNA: TGTGCCAGCAGTGAAATTACAGGGAGCACTGAAGCTTTCTTT. The encoded protein is CASSEITGSTEAFF.

This chain uses TRBV6-2 or TRBV6-3 with TRBJ1-2; D call uncertain. Germline V CDR1 and CDR2: MNHEY, SVGEGT. This CDR3 comprises 13 residues. Trimming removed 5 bases from V and 5 bases from J, with 12 bases in between. The chain's CDR3 is CASSLLTEYGYTF. The CDR3 region has the DNA TGTGCCAGCAGTCTCCTCACAGAATATGGCTACACCTTC.

This chain connects TRBV29-1 to TRBJ2-1; the D call may be TRBD1 or TRBD2 (6 bases each). V gave up 7 bases and J gave up 5 bases, with 21 bases separating them. Germline V gene sequence: CDR1 SQVTM, CDR2 ANQGSEA. The CDR3 is 15 amino acids. CDR3 sequence: CSARGGFTGDNEQFF. Here the CDR3 DNA reads TGCAGCGCCCGAGGGGGTTTTACGGGAGACAATGAGCAGTTCTTC.

The table lists this clonotype with a few counts. CDR3 loop: CSARYLYEQYF. Here the CDR3 DNA reads TGCAGTGCTAGATATCTCTACGAGCAGTACTTC. V gene TRBV20-1 combines with J gene TRBJ2-7; D not certain. Trimming stripped 2 bases from V and 3 bases from J, with 5 bases between. CDR3 length: 11 residues. Germline-derived CDR1 and CDR2 are DFQATT and SNEGSKA (reference sequence).

The genes are TRBV6-5 and TRBJ2-1; D is uncertain. Trimming shortened V by 6 bases and J by 1 base, and 13 bases separated the two germline ends. In germline, CDR1 is MNHEY, CDR2 SVGAGI. The CDR3 runs to 15 residues. CDR3 in amino acids: CASSADVPSYNEQFF. The CDR3, as DNA: TGTGCCAGCAGCGCCGATGTGCCTTCCTACAATGAGCAGTTCTTC.

J is TRBJ1-5 and V is TRBV10-3; TRBD1 might be the D (5 bases). Germline CDR1 is ENHRY and CDR2 is SYGVKD. CDR3 length: 14 residues. The ends were cut back, 3 bases at V and 10 bases at J, with 16 bases in the middle. The CDR3 loop reads CAISDSGAGSPQHF. CDR3 DNA sequence: TGTGCCATCAGTGATAGCGGGGCGGGTAGCCCCCAGCATTTT.

The rearrangement links TRBV19 to TRBJ1-2, with D uncertain. The CDR3 has 13 residues. V was shortened by 6 bases and J by 4 bases, with 12 bases between the two germline ends. Germline V gene data show CDR1 as LNHDA and CDR2 as SQIVND (reference sequence). The CDR3 DNA is TGTGCCAGTAGGAGATCCACCCTCTATGGCTACACCTTC. This encodes CASRRSTLYGYTF. Looking up the rest from reference TRBV19 and TRBJ1-2 gives the full variable domain: DGGITQSPKYLFRKEGQNVTLSCEQNLNHDAMYWYRQDPGQGLRLIYYSQIVNDFQKGDIAEGYSVSREKKESFPLTVTSAQKNPTAFYLCASRRSTLYGYTFGSGTRLTVV.

At least ten counts were recorded for this clonotype. The V and J genes are TRBV6-5 and TRBJ1-3; possible D gene TRBD1, 6 bases. V was shortened by 6 bases and J by 0 bases, with 9 bases between the two germline ends. CDR1 and CDR2 from the germline V gene are MNHEY and SVGAGI. The CDR3 contains 14 residues. The CDR3 coding sequence is TGTGCCAGCAGGCCGGGACACTCTGGAAACACCATATATTTT. Translating gives CASRPGHSGNTIYF.

This clonotype showed up many times. The rearrangement uses TRBV7-9 and TRBJ1-6; D gene ambiguous. Germline loops: CDR1 SEHNR, CDR2 FQNEAQ (reference sequence). The CDR3 consists of 15 residues. V gave up 7 bases and J gave up 6 bases, with 16 bases separating them. The CDR3 sequence is CASTQSGVPNSPLHF. Here the CDR3 DNA reads TGTGCCAGCACGCAAAGTGGGGTACCTAATTCACCCCTCCACTTT.

This chain connects TRBV5-1 to TRBJ2-5; 9 nucleotides line up with TRBD1. V lost 5 bases, J lost 1 base, and 6 bases stayed unmatched. The V gene's germline CDR1 is SGHRS and CDR2 YFSETQ. The CDR3 extends over 15 amino acids. The CDR3 is CASRGQGRLQETQYF. The DNA for the CDR3 is TGCGCCAGCAGGGGACAGGGAAGGCTCCAAGAGACCCAGTACTTC.

This clonotype has at least ten counts. This rearrangement joins TRBV25-1 to TRBJ1-6; a possible D gene is TRBD1 (5 bases). Trimming stripped 3 bases from V and 8 bases from J, with 8 bases between. The CDR3 contains 13 residues. Germline CDR1 reads MGHDK; CDR2 reads SYGVNS. The CDR3 DNA sequence: TGTGCCAGCAGTGACAGGGATGATTCACCCCTCCACTTT. This gives the protein CASSDRDDSPLHF.

This clonotype has ten or more counts. The chain has TRBV7-2 and TRBJ1-5, with D perhaps TRBD1 (5 bases). Germline V gene sequence: CDR1 SGHTA, CDR2 FQGNSA. This CDR3 comprises 14 residues. Trimming took off 2 bases at V and 4 bases at J, with 9 bases between the two ends. CDR3 bases: TGTGCCAGCAGCTTAATAGAGGGGAATCAGCCCCAGCATTTT. Protein product: CASSLIEGNQPQHF.

The chain couples TRBV30 to TRBJ1-4; no firm D call. Trimming removed 4 bases from V and 5 bases from J, with 8 bases in between. This CDR3 region has 12 residues. The germline V gene encodes CDR1 GTSNPN and CDR2 SVGIG (reference sequence). This chain's CDR3 is CAWTLRNEKLFF. CDR3 sequence (DNA): TGTGCCTGGACCCTGAGGAATGAAAAACTGTTTTTT.